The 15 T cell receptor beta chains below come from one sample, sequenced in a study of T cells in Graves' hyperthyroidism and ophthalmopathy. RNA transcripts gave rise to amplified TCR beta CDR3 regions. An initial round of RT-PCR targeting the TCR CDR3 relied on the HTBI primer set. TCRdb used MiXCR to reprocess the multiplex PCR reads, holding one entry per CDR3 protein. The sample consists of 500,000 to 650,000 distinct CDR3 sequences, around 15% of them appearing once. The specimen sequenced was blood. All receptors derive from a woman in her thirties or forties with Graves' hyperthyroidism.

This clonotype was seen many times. CDR3 amino acids: CASNFHGDRTYEQYF. The DNA for the CDR3 is TGTGCCAGCAATTTCCACGGGGACAGGACCTACGAGCAGTACTTC. The chain has TRBV28 and TRBJ2-7; 8 bases match TRBD1. Germline CDR1 reads MDHEN; CDR2 reads SYDVKM. J lost 2 bases, V lost 7 bases, and 10 bases had no gene match. The CDR3 has 15 residues.

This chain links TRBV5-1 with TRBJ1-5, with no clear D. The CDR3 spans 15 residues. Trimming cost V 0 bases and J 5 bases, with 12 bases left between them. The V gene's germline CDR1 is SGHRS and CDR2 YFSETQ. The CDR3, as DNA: TGCGCCAGCAGCTTGGCTGGGCAGGATCATCAGCCCCAGCATTTT. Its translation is CASSLAGQDHQPQHF.

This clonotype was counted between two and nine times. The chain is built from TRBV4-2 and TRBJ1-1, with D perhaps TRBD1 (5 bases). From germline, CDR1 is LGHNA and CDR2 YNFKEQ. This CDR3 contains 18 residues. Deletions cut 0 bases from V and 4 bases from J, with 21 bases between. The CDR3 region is CASSQDSRGSAPGTEAFF. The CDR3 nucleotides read TGTGCCAGCAGCCAAGATTCCCGGGGCTCAGCCCCGGGCACTGAAGCTTTCTTT.

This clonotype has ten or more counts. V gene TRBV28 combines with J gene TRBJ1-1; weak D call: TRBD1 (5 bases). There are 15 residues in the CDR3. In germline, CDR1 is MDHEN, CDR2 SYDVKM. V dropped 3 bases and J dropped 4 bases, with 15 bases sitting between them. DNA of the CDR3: TGTGCCAGCAGTTTTGCAGGGACCGTAATCACTGAAGCTTTCTTT. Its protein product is CASSFAGTVITEAFF.

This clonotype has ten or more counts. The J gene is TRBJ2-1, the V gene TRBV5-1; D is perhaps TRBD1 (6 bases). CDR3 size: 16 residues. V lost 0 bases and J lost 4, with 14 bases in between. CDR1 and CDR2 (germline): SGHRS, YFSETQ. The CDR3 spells CASSLGVGAGYNEQFF. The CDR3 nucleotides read TGCGCCAGCAGCTTGGGGGTGGGGGCAGGTTACAATGAGCAGTTCTTC.

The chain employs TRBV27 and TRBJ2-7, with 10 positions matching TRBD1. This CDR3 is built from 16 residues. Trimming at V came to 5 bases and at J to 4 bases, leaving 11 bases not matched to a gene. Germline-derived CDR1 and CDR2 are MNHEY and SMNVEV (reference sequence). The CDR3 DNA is TGTGCCAGCAGTCCCTATGGGGGACAGGGGATGTACGAGCAGTACTTC. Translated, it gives CASSPYGGQGMYEQYF.

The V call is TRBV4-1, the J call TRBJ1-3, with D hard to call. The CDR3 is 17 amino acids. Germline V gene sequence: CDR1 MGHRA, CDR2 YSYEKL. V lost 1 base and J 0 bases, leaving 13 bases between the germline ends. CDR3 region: CASSQVAVRSSGNTIYF. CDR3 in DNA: TGCGCCAGCAGCCAAGTGGCCGTTAGGAGCTCTGGAAACACCATATATTTT.

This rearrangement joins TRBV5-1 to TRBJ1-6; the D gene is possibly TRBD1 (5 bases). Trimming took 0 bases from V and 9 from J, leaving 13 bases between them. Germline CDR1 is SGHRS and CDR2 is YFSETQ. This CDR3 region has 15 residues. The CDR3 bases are TGCGCCAGCAGCTTGGAGGGGAGCTTGGTTTCACCCCTCCACTTT. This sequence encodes CASSLEGSLVSPLHF.

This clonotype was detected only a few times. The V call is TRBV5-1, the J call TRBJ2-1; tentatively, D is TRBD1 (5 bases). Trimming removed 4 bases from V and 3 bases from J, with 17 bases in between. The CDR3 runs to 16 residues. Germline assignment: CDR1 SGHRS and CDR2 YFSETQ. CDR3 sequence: CASSAVQGNLYNEQFF. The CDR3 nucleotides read TGCGCCAGCAGCGCCGTGCAGGGCAACCTCTACAATGAGCAGTTCTTC.

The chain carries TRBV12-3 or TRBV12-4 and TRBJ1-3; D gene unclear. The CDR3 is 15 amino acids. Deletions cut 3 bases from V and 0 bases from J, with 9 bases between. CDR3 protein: CASSFSASSGNTIYF. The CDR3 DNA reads TGTGCCAGCAGTTTTTCAGCGAGCTCTGGAAACACCATATATTTT.

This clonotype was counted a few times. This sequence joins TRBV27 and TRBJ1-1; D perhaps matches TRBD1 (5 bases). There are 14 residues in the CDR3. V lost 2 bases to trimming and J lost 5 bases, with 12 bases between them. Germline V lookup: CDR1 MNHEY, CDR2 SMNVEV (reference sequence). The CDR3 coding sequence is TGTGCCAGCAGTTTAGCCCTTAAGGGGACTGAAGCTTTCTTT. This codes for CASSLALKGTEAFF.

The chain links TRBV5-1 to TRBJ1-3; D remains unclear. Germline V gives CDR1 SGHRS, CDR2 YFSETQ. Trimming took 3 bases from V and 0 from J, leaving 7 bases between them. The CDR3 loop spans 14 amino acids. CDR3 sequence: CASSSDTSGNTIYF. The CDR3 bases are TGCGCCAGCAGCTCCGACACCTCTGGAAACACCATATATTTT.

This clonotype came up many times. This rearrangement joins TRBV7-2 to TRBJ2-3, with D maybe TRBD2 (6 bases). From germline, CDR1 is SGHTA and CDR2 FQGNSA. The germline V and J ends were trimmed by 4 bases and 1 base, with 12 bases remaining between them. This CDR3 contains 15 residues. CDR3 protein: CASSSASVGTDTQYF. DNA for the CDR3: TGTGCCAGCAGCTCCGCTAGCGTTGGCACAGATACGCAGTATTTT.

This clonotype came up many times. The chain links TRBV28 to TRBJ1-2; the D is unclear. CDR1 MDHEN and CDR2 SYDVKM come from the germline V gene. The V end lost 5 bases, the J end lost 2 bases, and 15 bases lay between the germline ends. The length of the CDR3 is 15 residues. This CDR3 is CASSLHKTVNYGYTF. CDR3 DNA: TGTGCCAGCAGTCTACATAAGACCGTAAACTATGGCTACACCTTC.

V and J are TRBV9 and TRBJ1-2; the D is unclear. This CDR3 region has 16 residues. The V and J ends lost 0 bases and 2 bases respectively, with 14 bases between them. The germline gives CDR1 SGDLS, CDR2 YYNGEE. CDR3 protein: CASSVAGGRGNYGYTF. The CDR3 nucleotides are TGTGCCAGCAGCGTAGCGGGTGGTCGCGGAAACTATGGCTACACCTTC.